This TCR beta chain was captured by sequencing in a study of regulatory T cells in long-lasting Graves disease. As for this clonotype: A read error may produce the germline difference seen at one junction end.

This CDR3 has 15 residues. The germline gives CDR1 SEHNR, CDR2 FQNEAQ (reference sequence). TCR beta libraries were built with iRepertoire HTBI primers and Arm-PCR of CDR3 regions. TCRdb itself ran the multiplex PCR reads through MiXCR, one entry per CDR3 protein. The sample has around 480,000 distinct CDR3 sequences; about 16% are singletons. Time point meaning: newly diagnosed GD, antithyroid drugs for less than 3 months. The TCR library was made from RNA extracted from PBMCs. These sequences were also reported in another study, on T cells in Graves' hyperthyroidism and ophthalmopathy.

Material: peripheral blood mononuclear cells (PBMCs), obtained at new diagnosis, from a patient treated with antithyroid drugs. The clonotype originates from a woman between 40 and 65 years old with Graves disease. This chain connects TRBV7-9 to TRBJ2-1; TRBD1 aligns across 9 bases. The CDR3 bases are TGTGCCAGCAGCTTCGGGGACAGGGTTTTCAATGAGCCGTTCTTC. It is translated as CASSFGDRVFNEPFF.